The T cell receptor (beta chain) under discussion was sequenced for a study of shared clonotypes between healthy human individuals. Germline assignment: CDR1 MNHNS and CDR2 SASEGT. V was cut by 6 bases and J by 0 bases, with 8 bases left in between. This CDR3 is built from 14 residues. Measured with immunoSEQ multiplex PCR; TCRdb has only the in-frame clones, and not every one. The sample contains more than 2,000,000 clones, approximately 92% of which appear only once. The chain uses TRBV6-1 and TRBJ1-4; D is undetermined. The sample taken for sequencing was naive CD4+ T cells sorted from blood. The subset is: CD45RA+ positively selected. This sequence was found in a man younger than 35 in good health. CDR3 region: CASRAGPTNEKLFF. The CDR3 coding sequence is TGTGCCAGCAGGGCGGGTCCAACTAATGAAAAACTGTTTTTT.